The following is a T cell receptor (beta chain) sequence with its context. Its antigen is unknown. Reverse transcription of about 0.5 to 1 ug RNA used random hexamers. It was immunoSEQ multiplex PCR that amplified TCR beta CDR3 across 54 Vbeta and 13 Jbeta. TCRdb independently ran MiXCR on the immunoSEQ multiplex PCR reads; one entry per CDR3 protein. Among about 160,000 distinct CDR3 sequences listed, roughly 94% were seen once. The data were taken from a study of CD8 T cells in Susac syndrome. CD8+ and CD4+ T cells from blood underwent TCR beta sequencing, which was carried out in a high-throughput format. Both CD4+ and CD8+ T cells were negatively isolated, and TEMRA cells underwent FACS enrichment. Broader study findings: The study's TCR sequencing and HLA analysis covered a relatively small number of individuals, and the study acknowledged this.

The source is a human donor with multiple sclerosis. Sequences were obtained from CD4+ T cells from PBMCs.

In nucleotides, the CDR3 is TGTGCCAGCAGCTTGGGGGGGCGGCCCCAGCATTTT. Translation: CASSLGGRPQHF. V and J are TRBV6-2 or TRBV6-3 and TRBJ1-5; tentative D call: TRBD1 (6 bases). V was clipped by 6 bases and J by 9 bases, with 12 bases between them. Germline values: CDR1 MNHEY, CDR2 SVGEGT. The CDR3 consists of 12 residues.